A single T cell receptor beta chain is shown here with its context. Its target antigen remains unknown. Base qualities are not provided; no much larger clone lies one nucleotide away. Cut back by 6 bases and 5 bases, the V and J ends lie 14 bases apart. The CDR3 holds 13 amino acids from the cysteine to the phenylalanine. CDR3 DNA is the only sequence kept; it has 39 bases, read in frame from the first base. CDR1 MNHEY and CDR2 SMNVEV were looked up in the germline V gene (reference sequence). The library relied on the immunoSEQ multiplex PCR assay. Concerning the study's data processing: A statistical classification framework was developed to diagnose cytomegalovirus status using the catalog of TCR beta chain sequences. TCRdb took over this immuneACCESS table, retaining in-frame rearrangements with V and J assigned. Such tables are incomplete; in checked studies, under half of the missing clones stem from an unresolved V gene, and the remainder is unexplained. The V and J calls and the clone size are those of that table, but D and trimming were determined from the DNA. This sample lists about 160,000 clones; 89% were detected once. The ten top clones hold about 9.4% of the sample.

This specimen comes from a study of cytomegalovirus exposure and HLA in healthy donors listed by TCRdb under 2017. In the study overall: According to a later analysis, one platform produced both the 120 validation repertoires and the approximately 660 repertoires of the first cohort. The study aimed to test whether cataloging public T cell receptors could reveal signatures of past pathogen exposure. Besides the first cohort of under 700 subjects, a separate validation cohort made up of 95 to 150 different subjects was used. High-throughput TCR immunosequencing, statistical association of individual TCRs with disease status, and machine learning were combined to predict cytomegalovirus infection status. General findings and caveats noted by the study authors: In both the original and validation cohorts, the classifier was reported to diagnose cytomegalovirus status with high specificity and sensitivity. Most TCR sequences were seen in very few donors, while some public TCRs were found in many individuals. Of the cluster scores, around 95% were above 0 in a later analysis, which found that TCRs clustered in the first cohort also tended to co-occur in the roughly 130 validation repertoires. A few of the identified cytomegalovirus-associated TCR beta chains were confirmed in vitro to be specific for cytomegalovirus antigens. The study listed 150 to 200 TCR beta chains as associated with cytomegalovirus. According to the authors, the approach could potentially be generalized to other disease states and immunological phenotypes. All 130 or so repertoires were used to score co-occurrence in the validation cohort in a later analysis, because that analysis had no HLA typing for the cohort.

Separate from the roughly 650-subject first cohort, the validation cohort of roughly 130 subjects was the group to which the donors belonged. The rearrangement combines TRBV27 with TRBJ2-7; TRBD1 is a possible D gene, resting on 5 matching bases. This receptor was identified in a woman between 18 and 29 years old in good health and CMV-seropositive. Sequenced input: PBMCs. The DNA sequence is as follows: TGTGCCAGCAGCCCTCGAGGCAGGGACGAGCAGTACTTC. The encoded protein is CASSPRGRDEQYF.